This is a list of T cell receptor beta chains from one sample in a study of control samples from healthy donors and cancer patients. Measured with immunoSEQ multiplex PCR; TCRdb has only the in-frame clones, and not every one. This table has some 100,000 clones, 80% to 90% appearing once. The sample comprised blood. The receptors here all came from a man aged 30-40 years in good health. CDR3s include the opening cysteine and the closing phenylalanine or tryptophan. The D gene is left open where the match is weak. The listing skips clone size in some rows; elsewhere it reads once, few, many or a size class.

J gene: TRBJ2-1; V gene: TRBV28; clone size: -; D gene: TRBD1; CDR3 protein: CASSQPPPGQGLYNEQFF; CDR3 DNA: TGTGCCAGCAGTCAACCCCCCCCGGGACAGGGGCTATACAATGAGCAGTTCTTC
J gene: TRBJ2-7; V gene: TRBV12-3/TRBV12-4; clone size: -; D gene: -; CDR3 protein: CASSLGSYEQYF; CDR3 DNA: TGTGCCAGCAGCCTGGGGAGCTACGAGCAGTACTTC
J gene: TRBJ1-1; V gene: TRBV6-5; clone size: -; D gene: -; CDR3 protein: CASSLNRQNTEAFF; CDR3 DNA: TGTGCCAGCAGTCTAAACCGTCAGAACACTGAAGCTTTCTTT
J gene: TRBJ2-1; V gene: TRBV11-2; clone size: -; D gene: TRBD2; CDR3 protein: CASSSTSGRGDEQFF; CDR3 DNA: TGTGCCAGCAGCTCAACTAGCGGGAGGGGGGATGAGCAGTTCTTC
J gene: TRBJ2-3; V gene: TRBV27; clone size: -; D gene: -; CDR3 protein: CASSPEYYNTQYF; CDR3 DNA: TGTGCCAGCAGTCCGGAGTACTATAATACGCAGTATTTT
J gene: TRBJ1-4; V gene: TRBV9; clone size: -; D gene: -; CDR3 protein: CASSADDEKLFF; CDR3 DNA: TGTGCCAGCAGCGCTGACGACGAAAAACTGTTTTTT
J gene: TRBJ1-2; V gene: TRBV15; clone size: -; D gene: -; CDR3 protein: CATSPMTGNGYTF; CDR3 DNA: TGTGCCACCAGCCCCATGACAGGCAATGGCTACACCTTC
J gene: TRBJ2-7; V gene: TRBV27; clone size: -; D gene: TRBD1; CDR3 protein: CASSLLTGGSYEQYF; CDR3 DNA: TGTGCCAGCAGTTTGTTGACAGGGGGATCCTACGAGCAGTACTTC
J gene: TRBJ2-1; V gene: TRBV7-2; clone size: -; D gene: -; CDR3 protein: CASSFGGGRDNEQFF; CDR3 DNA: TGTGCCAGCAGCTTCGGTGGCGGACGTGACAATGAGCAGTTCTTC
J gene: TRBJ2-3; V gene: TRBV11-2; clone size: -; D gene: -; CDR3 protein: CASSLNAYTQYF; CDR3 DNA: TGTGCCAGCAGCTTAAATGCCTATACGCAGTATTTT
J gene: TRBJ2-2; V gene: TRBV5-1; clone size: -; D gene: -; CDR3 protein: CASSPHDIYDGELFF; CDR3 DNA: TGCGCCAGCAGTCCTCACGATATCTACGACGGGGAGCTGTTTTTT
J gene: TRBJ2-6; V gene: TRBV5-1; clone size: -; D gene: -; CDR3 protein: CASSPRVEGFSGANVLTF; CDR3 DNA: TGCGCCAGCAGCCCTCGGGTAGAGGGATTCTCTGGGGCCAACGTCCTGACTTTC
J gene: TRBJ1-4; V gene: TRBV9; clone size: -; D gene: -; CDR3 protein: CASSSNGGEEKLFF; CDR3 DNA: TGTGCCAGCAGCTCAAATGGGGGGGAAGAAAAACTGTTTTTT
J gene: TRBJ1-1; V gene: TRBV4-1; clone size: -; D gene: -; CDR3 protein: CASSQSGRLNTEAFF; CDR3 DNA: TGCGCCAGCAGCCAATCAGGGAGGTTGAACACTGAAGCTTTCTTT
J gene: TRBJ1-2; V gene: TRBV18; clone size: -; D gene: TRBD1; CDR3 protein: CASSLWSAGQGDYGYTF; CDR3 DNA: TGTGCCAGCTCACTTTGGTCAGCAGGACAGGGGGACTATGGCTACACCTTC
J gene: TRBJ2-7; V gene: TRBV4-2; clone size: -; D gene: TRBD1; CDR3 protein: CASRPTGDRPHEQYF; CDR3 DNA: TGTGCCAGCAGACCTACAGGGGATCGCCCCCACGAGCAGTACTTC
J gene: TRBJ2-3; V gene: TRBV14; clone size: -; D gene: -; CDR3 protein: CASSWTLLTDTQYF; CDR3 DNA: TGTGCCAGCAGCTGGACACTCCTCACAGATACGCAGTATTTT
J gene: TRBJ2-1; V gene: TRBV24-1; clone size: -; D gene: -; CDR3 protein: CATSEHRASYNEQFF; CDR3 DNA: TGTGCCACCAGTGAACACAGGGCGTCCTACAATGAGCAGTTCTTC
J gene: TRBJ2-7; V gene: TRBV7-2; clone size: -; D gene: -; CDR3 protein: CASSFSGVGAYEQYF; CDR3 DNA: TGTGCCAGCAGCTTTTCAGGGGTCGGTGCCTACGAGCAGTACTTC
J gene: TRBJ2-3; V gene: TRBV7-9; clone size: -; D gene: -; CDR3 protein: CASSPRAGVADTQYF; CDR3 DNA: TGTGCCAGCAGCCCAAGGGCAGGGGTGGCAGATACGCAGTATTTT
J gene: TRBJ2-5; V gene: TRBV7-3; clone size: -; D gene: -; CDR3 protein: CASSLHLGSQETQYF; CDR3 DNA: TGTGCCAGCAGCTTACATCTTGGGTCCCAAGAGACCCAGTACTTC
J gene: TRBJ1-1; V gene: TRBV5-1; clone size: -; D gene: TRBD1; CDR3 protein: CASSLVDRATEAFF; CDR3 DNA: TGCGCCAGCAGCTTGGTTGACAGGGCGACTGAAGCTTTCTTT
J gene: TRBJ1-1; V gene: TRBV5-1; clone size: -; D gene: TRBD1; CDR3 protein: CASSLWTGVLQNTEAFF; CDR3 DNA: TGCGCCAGCAGCTTATGGACAGGCGTGCTGCAGAACACTGAAGCTTTCTTT
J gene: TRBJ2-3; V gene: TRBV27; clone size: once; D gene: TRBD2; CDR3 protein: CANPYGGRAPDTQYF; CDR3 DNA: TGTGCCAATCCGTACGGCGGGAGGGCCCCAGATACGCAGTATTTT
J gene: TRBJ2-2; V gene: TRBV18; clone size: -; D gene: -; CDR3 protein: CASSPPVVTTGELFF; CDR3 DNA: TGTGCCAGCTCACCACCGGTAGTCACCACCGGGGAGCTGTTTTTT
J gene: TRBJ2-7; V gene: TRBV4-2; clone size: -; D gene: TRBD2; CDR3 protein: CASSRPLAGAENEQYF; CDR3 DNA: TGTGCCAGCAGCCGGCCCCTAGCGGGAGCTGAGAACGAGCAGTACTTC
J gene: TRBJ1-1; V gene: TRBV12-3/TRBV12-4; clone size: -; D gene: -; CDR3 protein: CASSGGMNTEAFF; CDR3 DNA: TGTGCCAGCAGCGGAGGGATGAACACTGAAGCTTTCTTT
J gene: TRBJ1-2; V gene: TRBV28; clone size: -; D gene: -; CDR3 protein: CASSFTPYGYTF; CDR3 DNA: TGTGCCAGCAGTTTCACACCCTATGGCTACACCTTC
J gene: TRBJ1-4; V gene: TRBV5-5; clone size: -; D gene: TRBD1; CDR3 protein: CASSLDREKLFF; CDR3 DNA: TGTGCCAGCAGCCTGGACAGGGAAAAACTGTTTTTT
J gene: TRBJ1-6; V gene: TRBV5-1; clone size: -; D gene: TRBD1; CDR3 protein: CASSQQGRNSPLHF; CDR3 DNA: TGCGCCAGCAGCCAACAGGGGCGGAATTCACCCCTCCACTTT
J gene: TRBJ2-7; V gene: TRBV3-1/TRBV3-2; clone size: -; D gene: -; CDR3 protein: CASSQGSSYEQYF; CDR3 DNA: TGTGCCAGCAGCCAAGGTAGTAGCTACGAGCAGTACTTC
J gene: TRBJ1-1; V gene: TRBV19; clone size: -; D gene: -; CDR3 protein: CASHDGSSRRTEAFF; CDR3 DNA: TGTGCCAGCCATGACGGAAGTAGTCGTAGGACTGAAGCTTTCTTT
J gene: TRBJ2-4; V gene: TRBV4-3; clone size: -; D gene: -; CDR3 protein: CASSQEANGIQYF; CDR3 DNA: TGCGCCAGCAGCCAAGAAGCTAACGGCATTCAGTACTTC
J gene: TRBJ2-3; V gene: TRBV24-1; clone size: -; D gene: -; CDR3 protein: CATSDLGAGKLDTQYF; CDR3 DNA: TGTGCCACCAGTGACCTTGGGGCAGGGAAATTAGATACGCAGTATTTT
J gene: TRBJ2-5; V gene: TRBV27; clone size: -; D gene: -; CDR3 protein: CASSRGNEWTQYF; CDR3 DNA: TGTGCCAGCAGTAGAGGGAATGAGTGGACCCAGTACTTC
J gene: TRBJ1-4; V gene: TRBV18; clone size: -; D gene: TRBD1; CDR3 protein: CASSPNRGSANEKLFF; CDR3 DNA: TGTGCCAGCTCACCCAACAGGGGGTCGGCTAATGAAAAACTGTTTTTT
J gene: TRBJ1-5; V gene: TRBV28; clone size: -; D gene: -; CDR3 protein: CASSLGQGFRQPQHF; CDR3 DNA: TGTGCCAGCAGTTTAGGGCAGGGATTCCGCCAGCCCCAGCATTTT